This note documents a single TCR beta chain sequence. Repertoires were generated with immunoSEQ multiplex PCR, while TCRdb's copy carries only in-frame clones and drops some. Altogether 150,000 to 180,000 clones are present, around 95% being singletons, with the ten largest covering approximately 5.5%. The data derive from a study of control samples from healthy donors and cancer patients. Germline trimming cut 0 bases from V and 3 bases from J; bases unmatched to any gene: 5. The CDR3 is 16 residues long. Germline V gives CDR1 MNHEY, CDR2 SVGAGI. The source material was blood. The genes are TRBV6-5 and TRBJ1-1, with 9 bases identical to TRBD1. The receptor's source is a man aged 40-50 years in good health. For the CDR3, the DNA is TGTGCCAGCAGTTACTCTACAGGGGGCGCGGACACTGAAGCTTTCTTT. Translated: CASSYSTGGADTEAFF.